Shown below are 5 T cell receptor beta chains from a single sample sequenced in a study of a mutant IDH1 vaccine in newly diagnosed glioma. Sequenced by immunoSEQ multiplex PCR; TCRdb stores in-frame clones only, minus some. In the table there are 95,000 to 120,000 clones, 85% to 90% of which are singletons. No antigen is known for these receptors. Sample time point: week 11, during vaccination. Every single dose of the vaccine, 300 ug of mutant IDH1 20-mer peptide, came with topical imiquimod. Sequencing used PBMCs, obtained from a glioma patient whose treatment included an IDH1 peptide vaccine. These receptor sequences come from a woman in her forties or fifties with glioma.

The chain is built from TRBV18 and TRBJ2-1; weak D call: TRBD1 (6 bases). Germline V gives CDR1 KGHSH, CDR2 LQKENI. This CDR3 has 16 amino acids. Trimming took 2 bases from V and 11 from J, leaving 22 bases between them. The CDR3 protein is CASSPLSRDISYKQFF. CDR3 DNA: TGTGCCAGCTCACCATTATCCCGGGACATTTCTTATAAGCAGTTCTTC. The entire variable domain, with the rest obtained from reference TRBV18 and TRBJ2-1, is as follows: NAGVMQNPRHLVRRRGQEARLRCSPMKGHSHVYWYRQLPEEGLKFMVYLQKENIIDESGMPKERFSAEFPKEGPSILRIQQVVRGDSAAYFCASSPLSRDISYKQFFGPGTRLTVL.

This rearrangement joins TRBV28 to TRBJ1-5; no definite D call. Germline CDR1 reads MDHEN; CDR2 reads SYDVKM. This CDR3 region has 14 residues. The V gene lost 8 bases and the J gene lost 5 bases, with 16 bases spanning the gap. The CDR3 DNA is TGTGCCAGCGGTAGTCTCAGCGGGTATCAGCCCCAGCATTTT. Its translation: CASGSLSGYQPQHF.

The chain links TRBV25-1 to TRBJ2-1; D is possibly TRBD1 (6 bases). Germline-derived CDR1 and CDR2 are MGHDK and SYGVNS. Trimming took 4 bases from V and 3 from J, leaving 10 bases between them. The CDR3 consists of 14 residues. The CDR3 loop reads CASSVTGDYNEQFF. The CDR3 DNA sequence: TGTGCCAGCAGTGTGACAGGAGACTACAATGAGCAGTTCTTC.

The chain links TRBV6-5 to TRBJ1-2; D gene unclear. Trimming left V 9 bases short and J 6 bases short, with 14 bases between. CDR1 MNHEY and CDR2 SVGAGI come from the germline V gene. This CDR3 is 12 amino acids long. As DNA, the CDR3 is TGTGCCAGGCGTGACTCCGAACATGGCTACACCTTC. Its translation is CARRDSEHGYTF.

The rearrangement joins TRBV6-5 to TRBJ2-7, with 7 bases that match TRBD1. CDR3 length: 13 amino acids. The J segment lost 6 bases and the V segment lost 2 bases, leaving 4 bases of the junction unmatched. CDR1 and CDR2 (germline): MNHEY, SVGAGI. The CDR3, as DNA: TGTGCCAGCAGTTACCCCGGACAGGCCGAGCAGTACTTC. It is translated as CASSYPGQAEQYF.